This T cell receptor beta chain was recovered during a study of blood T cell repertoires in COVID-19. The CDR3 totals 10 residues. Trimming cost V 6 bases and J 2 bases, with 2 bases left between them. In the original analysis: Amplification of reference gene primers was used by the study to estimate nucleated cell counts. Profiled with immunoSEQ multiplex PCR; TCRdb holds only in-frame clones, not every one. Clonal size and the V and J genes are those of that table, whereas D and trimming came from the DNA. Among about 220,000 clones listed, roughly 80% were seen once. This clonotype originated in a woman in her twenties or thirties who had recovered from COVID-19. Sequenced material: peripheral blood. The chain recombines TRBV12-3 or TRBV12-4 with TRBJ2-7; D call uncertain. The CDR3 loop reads CASSTYEQYF. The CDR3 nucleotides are TGTGCCAGCAGCACCTACGAGCAGTACTTC.